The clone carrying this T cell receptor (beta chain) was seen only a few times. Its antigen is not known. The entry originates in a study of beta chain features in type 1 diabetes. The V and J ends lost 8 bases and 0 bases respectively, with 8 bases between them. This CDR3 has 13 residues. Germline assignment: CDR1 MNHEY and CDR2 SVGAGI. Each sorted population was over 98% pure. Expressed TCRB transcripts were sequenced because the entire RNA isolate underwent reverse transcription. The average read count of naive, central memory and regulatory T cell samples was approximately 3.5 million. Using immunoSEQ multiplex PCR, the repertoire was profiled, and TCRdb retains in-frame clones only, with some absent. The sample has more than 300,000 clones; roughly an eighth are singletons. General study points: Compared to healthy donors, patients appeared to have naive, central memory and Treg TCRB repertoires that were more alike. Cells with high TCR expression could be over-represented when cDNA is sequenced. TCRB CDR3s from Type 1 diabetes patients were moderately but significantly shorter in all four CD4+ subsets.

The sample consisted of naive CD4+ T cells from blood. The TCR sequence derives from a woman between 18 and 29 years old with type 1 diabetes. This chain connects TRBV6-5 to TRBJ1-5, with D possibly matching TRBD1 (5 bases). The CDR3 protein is CASGQNSNQPQHF. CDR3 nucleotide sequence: TGTGCCAGCGGACAAAATAGCAATCAGCCCCAGCATTTT.